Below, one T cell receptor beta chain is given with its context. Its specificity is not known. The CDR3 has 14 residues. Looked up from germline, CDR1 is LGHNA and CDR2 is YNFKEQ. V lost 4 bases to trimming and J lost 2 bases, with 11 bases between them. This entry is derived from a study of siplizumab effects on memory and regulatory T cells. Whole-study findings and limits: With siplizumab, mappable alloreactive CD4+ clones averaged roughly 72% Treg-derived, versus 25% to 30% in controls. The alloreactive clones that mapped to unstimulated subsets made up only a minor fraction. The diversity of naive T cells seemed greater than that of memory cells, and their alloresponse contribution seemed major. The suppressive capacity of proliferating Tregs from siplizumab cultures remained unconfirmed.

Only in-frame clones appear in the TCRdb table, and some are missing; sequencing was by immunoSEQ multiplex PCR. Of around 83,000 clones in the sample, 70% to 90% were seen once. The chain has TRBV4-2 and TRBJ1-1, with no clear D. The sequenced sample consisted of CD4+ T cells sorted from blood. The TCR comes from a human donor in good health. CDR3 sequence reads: CASSRGGSNTEAFF. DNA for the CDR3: TGTGCCAGCAGCCGAGGAGGGAGTAACACTGAAGCTTTCTTT.